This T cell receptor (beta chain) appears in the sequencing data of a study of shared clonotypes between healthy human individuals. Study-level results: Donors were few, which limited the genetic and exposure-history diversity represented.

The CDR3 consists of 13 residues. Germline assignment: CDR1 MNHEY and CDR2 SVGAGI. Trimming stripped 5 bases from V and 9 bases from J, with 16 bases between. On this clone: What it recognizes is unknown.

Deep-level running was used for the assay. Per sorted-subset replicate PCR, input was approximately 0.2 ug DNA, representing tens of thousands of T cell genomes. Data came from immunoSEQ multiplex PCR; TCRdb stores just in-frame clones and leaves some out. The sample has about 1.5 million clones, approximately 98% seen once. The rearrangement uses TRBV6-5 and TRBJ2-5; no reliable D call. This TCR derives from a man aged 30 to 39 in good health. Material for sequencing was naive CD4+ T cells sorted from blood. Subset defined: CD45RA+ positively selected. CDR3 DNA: TGTGCCAGCAGTCCGCCGTTCCGTACGGCCCAGTACTTC. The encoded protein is CASSPPFRTAQYF.